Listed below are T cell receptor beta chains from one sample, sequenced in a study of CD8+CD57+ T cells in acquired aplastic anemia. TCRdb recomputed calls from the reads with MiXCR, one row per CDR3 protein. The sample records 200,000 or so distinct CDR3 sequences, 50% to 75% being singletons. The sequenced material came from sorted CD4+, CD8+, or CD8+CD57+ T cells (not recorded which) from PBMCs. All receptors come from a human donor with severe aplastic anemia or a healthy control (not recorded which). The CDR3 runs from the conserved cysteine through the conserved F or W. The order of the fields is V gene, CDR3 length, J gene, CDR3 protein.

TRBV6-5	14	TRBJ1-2	CACSSLDTIYGYTF
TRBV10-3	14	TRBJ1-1	CAITATGGDTEAFF
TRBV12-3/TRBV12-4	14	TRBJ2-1	CASSLVVTPHEQFF
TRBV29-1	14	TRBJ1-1	CSVDPIGTNTEAFF
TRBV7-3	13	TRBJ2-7	CASSAQRGYEQYF
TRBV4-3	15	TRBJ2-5	CASSRSGGAGETQYF
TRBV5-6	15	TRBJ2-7	CASSLGRTGGGEQYF
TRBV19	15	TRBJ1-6	CASSMESSYNSPLHF
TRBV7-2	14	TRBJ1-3	CASSLTGEGNTIYF
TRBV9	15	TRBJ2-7	CASSVEGTASYEQYF
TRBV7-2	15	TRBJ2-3	CASSLAGAPRDTQYF
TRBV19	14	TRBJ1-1	CASCRQGMNTEAFF
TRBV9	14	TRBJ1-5	CASSVMGGDQPQHF
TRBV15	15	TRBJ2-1	CATSRDADVYNEQFF
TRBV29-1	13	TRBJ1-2	CSTPQQGSEGYTF
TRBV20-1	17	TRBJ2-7	CSATSPGLAGPTYEQYF
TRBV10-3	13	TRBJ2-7	CAISELGAYEQYF
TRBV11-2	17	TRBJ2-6	CASSLDSSTSGANVLTF
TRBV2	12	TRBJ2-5	CASSLRMWRQYF
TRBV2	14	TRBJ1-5	CASCLRPSGQPQHF
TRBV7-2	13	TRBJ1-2	CASSFPGWGGYTF
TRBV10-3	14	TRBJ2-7	CAISGTSDRYEQYF
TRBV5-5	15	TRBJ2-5	CASSLSEDLGWTQYF
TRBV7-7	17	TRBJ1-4	CASSDGPQGTTNEKLFF
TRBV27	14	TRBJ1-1	CASAPPGWNTEAFF
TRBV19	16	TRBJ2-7	CASSAGLAGAQLEQYF
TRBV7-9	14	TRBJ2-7	CASSSDRASYEQYF
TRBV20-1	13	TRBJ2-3	CSLAGGPSDTQYF
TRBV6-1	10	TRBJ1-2	CASSEYGYTF
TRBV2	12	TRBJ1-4	CASGPTNEKLFF
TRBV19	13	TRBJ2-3	CASRTVATDTQYF
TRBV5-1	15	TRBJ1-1	CASSLVGLPNTEAFF
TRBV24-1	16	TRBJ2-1	CATSDPRQGAINEQFF
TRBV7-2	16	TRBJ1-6	CASSQAGIPRDSPLHF
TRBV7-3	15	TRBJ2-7	CASSPGTGGFDEQYF
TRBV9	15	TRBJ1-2	CASSVALQTRYGYTF
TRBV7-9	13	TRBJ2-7	CASSWTDPYEQYF
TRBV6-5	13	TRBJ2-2	CASSYSISGELFF
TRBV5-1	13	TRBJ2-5	CASTEPGYETQYF
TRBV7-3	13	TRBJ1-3	CASSLGGWDTIYF
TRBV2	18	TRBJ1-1	CASSVLYRTGGDSVEAFF
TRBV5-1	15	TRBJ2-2	CASSFSGGNTGELFF